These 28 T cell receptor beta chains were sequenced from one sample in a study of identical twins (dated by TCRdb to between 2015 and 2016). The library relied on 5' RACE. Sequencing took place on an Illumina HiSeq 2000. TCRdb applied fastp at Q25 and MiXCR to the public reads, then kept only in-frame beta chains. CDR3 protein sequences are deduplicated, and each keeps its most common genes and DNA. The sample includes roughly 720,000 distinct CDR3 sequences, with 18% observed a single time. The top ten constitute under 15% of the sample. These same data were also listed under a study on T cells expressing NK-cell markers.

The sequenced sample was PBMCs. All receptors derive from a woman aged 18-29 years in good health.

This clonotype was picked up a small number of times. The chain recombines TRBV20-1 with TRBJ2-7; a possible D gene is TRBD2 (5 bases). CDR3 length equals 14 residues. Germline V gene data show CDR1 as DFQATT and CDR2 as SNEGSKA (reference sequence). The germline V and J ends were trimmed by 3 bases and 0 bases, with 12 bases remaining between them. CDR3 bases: TGCAGTGCTAGTATCGGACTCCACTCCTACGAGCAGTACTTC. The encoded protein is CSASIGLHSYEQYF.

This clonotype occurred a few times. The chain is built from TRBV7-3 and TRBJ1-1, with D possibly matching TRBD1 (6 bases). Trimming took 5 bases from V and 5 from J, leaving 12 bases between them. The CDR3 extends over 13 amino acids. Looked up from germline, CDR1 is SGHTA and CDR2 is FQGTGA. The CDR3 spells CASSVNRETEAFF. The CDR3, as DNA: TGTGCCAGCAGCGTAAACAGGGAAACTGAAGCTTTCTTT.

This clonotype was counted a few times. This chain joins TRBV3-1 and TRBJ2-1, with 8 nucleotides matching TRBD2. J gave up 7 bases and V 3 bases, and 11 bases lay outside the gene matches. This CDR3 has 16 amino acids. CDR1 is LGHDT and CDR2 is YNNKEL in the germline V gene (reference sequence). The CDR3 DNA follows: TGTGCCAGCAGCCATGGGGACGGGAGGGCAGGAAATGAGCAGTTCTTC. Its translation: CASSHGDGRAGNEQFF.

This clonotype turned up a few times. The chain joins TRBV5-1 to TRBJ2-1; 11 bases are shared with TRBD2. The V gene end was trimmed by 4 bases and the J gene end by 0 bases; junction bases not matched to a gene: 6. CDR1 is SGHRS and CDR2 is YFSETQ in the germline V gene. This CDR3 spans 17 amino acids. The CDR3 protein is CASSPGLAGHSYNEQFF. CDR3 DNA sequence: TGCGCCAGCAGCCCCGGACTAGCGGGCCACTCCTACAATGAGCAGTTCTTC.

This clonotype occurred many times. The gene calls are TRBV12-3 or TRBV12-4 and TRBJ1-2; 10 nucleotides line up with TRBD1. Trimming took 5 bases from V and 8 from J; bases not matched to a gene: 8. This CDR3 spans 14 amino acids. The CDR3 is CASSPGQGVEGYTF. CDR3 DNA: TGTGCCAGCAGTCCTGGACAGGGGGTGGAGGGCTACACCTTC.

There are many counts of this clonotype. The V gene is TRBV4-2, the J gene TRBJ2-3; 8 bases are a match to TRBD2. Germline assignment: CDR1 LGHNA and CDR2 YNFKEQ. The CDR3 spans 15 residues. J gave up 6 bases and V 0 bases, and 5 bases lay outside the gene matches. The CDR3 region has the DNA TGTGCCAGCAGCCAAGAAGGCGGGAGGTTTGATACGCAGTATTTT. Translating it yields CASSQEGGRFDTQYF.

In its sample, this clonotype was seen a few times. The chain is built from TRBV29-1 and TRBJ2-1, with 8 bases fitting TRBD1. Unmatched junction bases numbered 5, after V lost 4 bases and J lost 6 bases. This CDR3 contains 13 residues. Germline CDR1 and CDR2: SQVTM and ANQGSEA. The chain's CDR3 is CSVVDRVLNEQFF. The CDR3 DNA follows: TGCAGCGTTGTGGACAGGGTCCTCAATGAGCAGTTCTTC.

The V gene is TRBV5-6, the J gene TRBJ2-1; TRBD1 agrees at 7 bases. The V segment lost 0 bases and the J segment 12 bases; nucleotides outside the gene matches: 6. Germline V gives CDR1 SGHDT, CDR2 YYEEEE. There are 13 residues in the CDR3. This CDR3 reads CASSLDRGIRQFF. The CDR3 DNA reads TGTGCCAGCAGCTTGGACAGGGGAATTAGGCAGTTCTTC. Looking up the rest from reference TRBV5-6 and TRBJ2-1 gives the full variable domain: DAGVTQSPTHLIKTRGQQVTLRCSPKSGHDTVSWYQQALGQGPQFIFQYYEEEERQRGNFPDRFSGHQFPNYSSELNVNALLLGDSALYLCASSLDRGIRQFFGPGTRLTVL.

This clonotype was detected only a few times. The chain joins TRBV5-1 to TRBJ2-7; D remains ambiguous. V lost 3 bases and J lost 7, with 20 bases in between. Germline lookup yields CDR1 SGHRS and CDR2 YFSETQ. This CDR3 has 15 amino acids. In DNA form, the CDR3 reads TGCGCCAGCAGCTCCACGCTCCCCCTAATCGGGGAGCAGTACTTC. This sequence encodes CASSSTLPLIGEQYF.

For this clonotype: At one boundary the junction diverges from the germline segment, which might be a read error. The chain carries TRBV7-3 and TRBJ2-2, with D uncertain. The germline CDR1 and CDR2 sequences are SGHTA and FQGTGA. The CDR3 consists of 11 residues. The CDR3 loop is CARSLAGELFF. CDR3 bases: TGTGCCAGGAGCTTGGCCGGGGAGCTGTTTTTT.

The CDR3 loop is CATSSGGLAVYNEQFF. The CDR3 DNA follows: TGTGCCACCAGCAGTGGGGGACTAGCGGTCTACAATGAGCAGTTCTTC. The chain has TRBV15 and TRBJ2-1; 11 bases agree with TRBD2. V trimming: 3 bases; J trimming: 3 bases; junction bases outside the gene matches: 4. The CDR3 is 16 residues long. Germline V gene data show CDR1 as LNHNV and CDR2 as YYDKDF (reference sequence).

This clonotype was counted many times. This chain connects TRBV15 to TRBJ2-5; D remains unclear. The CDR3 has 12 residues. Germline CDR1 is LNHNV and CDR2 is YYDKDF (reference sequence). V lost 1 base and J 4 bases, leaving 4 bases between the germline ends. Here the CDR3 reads CATSRVGETQYF. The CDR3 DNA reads TGTGCCACCAGCAGAGTGGGAGAGACCCAGTACTTC.

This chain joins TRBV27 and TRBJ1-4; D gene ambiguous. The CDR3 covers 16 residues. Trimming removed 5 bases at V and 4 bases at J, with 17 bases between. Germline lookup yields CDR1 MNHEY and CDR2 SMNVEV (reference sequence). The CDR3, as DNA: TGTGCCAGCAGTATAGGCAGGTGGAAGGGTAATGAAAAACTGTTTTTT. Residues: CASSIGRWKGNEKLFF.

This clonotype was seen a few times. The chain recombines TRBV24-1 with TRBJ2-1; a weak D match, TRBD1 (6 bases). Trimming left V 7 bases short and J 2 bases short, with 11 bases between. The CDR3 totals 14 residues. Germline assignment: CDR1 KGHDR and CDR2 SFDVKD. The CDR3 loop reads CATSRGQPYNEQFF. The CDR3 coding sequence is TGTGCCACCAGCAGGGGACAACCCTACAATGAGCAGTTCTTC.

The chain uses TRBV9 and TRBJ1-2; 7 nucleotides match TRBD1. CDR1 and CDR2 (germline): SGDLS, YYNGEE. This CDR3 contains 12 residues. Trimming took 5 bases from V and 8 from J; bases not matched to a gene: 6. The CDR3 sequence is CASSVTGVGYTF. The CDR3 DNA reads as TGTGCCAGCAGTGTAACAGGGGTAGGCTACACCTTC.

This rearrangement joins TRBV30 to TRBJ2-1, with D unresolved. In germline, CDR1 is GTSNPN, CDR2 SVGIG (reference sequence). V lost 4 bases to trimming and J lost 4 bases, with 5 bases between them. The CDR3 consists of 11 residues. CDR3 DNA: TGTGCCTGGACAACGTACAATGAGCAGTTCTTC. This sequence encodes CAWTTYNEQFF.

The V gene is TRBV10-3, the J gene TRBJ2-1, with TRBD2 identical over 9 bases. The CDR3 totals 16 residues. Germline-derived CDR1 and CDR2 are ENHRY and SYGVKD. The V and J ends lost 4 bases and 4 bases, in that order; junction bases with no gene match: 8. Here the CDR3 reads CAISVTRSGGYNEQFF. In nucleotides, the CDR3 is TGTGCCATCAGTGTAACTCGGAGCGGGGGGTACAATGAGCAGTTCTTC.

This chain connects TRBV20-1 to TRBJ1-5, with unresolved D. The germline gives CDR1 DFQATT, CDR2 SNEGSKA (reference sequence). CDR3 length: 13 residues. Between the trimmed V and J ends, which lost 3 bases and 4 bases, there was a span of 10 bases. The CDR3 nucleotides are TGCAGTGCTAGGAATGCTTTTAATCAGCCCCAGCATTTT. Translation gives CSARNAFNQPQHF.

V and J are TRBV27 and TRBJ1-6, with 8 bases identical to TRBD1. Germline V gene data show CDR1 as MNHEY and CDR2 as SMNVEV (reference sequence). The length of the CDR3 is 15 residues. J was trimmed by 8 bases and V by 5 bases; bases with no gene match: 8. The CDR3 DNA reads TGTGCCAGCAGTGTAGACAGGGGACAATATTCACCCCTCCACTTT. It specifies CASSVDRGQYSPLHF.

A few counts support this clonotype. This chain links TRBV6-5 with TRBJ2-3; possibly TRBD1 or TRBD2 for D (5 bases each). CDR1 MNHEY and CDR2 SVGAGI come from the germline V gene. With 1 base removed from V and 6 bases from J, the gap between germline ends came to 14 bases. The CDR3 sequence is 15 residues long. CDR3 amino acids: CASSYWAQGTDTQYF. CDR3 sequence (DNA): TGTGCCAGCAGTTACTGGGCGCAAGGGACGGATACGCAGTATTTT.

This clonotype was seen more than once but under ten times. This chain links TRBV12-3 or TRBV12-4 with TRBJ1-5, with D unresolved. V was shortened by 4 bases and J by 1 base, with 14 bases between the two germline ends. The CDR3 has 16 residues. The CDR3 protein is CASSSLRGRSNQPQHF. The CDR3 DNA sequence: TGTGCCAGCAGTTCCCTCAGAGGAAGGAGCAATCAGCCCCAGCATTTT.

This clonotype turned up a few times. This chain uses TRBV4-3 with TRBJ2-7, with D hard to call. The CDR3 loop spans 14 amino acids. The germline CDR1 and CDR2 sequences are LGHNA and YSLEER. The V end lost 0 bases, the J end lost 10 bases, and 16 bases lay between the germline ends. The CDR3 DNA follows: TGCGCCAGCAGCCAAGAATTTATGGCGTTCCCCCAGTACTTC. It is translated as CASSQEFMAFPQYF.

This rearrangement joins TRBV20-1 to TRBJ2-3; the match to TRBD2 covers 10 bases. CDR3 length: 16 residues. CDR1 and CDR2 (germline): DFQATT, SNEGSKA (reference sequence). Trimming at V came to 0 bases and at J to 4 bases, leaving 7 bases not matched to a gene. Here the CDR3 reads CSARDLLAGSSDTQYF. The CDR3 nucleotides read TGCAGTGCTAGAGATTTACTAGCGGGGAGTTCAGATACGCAGTATTTT.

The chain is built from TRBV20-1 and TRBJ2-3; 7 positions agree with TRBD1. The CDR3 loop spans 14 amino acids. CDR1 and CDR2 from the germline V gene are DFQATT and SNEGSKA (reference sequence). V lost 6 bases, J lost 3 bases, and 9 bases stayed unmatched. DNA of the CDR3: TGCAGTGCCCCGAGATCAGGGGGAACAGATACGCAGTATTTT. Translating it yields CSAPRSGGTDTQYF.

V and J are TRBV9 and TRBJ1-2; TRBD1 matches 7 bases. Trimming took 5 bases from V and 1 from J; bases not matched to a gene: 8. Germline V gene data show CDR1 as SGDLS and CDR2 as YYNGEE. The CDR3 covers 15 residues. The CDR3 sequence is CASRDTGAHNYGYTF. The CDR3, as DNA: TGTGCCAGCAGAGATACAGGGGCTCATAACTATGGCTACACCTTC.

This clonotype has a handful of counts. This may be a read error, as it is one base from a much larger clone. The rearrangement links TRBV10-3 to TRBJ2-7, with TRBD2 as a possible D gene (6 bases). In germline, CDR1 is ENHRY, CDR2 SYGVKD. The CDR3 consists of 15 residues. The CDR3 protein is CAIRDRDGDSHEQYF. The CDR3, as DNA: TGTGCCATCAGGGACCGGGACGGGGACTCCCACGAGCAGTACTTC.

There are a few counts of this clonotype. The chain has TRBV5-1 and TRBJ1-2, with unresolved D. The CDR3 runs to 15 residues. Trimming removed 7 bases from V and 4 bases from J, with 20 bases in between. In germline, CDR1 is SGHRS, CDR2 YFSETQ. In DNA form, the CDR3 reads TGCGCCAGCCGCGACCGAGCATACACTTCCTATGGCTACACCTTC. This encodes CASRDRAYTSYGYTF.

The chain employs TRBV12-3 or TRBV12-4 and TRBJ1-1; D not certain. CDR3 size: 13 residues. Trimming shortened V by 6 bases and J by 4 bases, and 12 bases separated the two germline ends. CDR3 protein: CASSPRVGTEAFF. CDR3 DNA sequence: TGTGCCAGCAGCCCAAGAGTTGGCACTGAAGCTTTCTTT.